Shown below are 18 T cell receptor beta chains from a single sample sequenced in a study of vaccination effects on CD4 cells after COVID-19. Once cultured for roughly 10 days, the cells underwent separation to obtain CD4+ T cells. Each participant received a vaccine that was either BNT162b2 or mRNA-1273, given as two doses. No antigen is known for these receptors. TCRdb keeps only in-frame clones here, not all; method: immunoSEQ multiplex PCR. Seen here are approximately 60,000 clones, approximately 72% observed once, and the top ten hold about 4.5%. Here the sequenced sample was CD4+ T cells from PBMCs cultured without peptide, taken after COVID-19 vaccination. These receptors were taken from a human donor who received a COVID-19 vaccine.

The rearrangement joins TRBV5-1 to TRBJ2-2; TRBD2 matches at 7 bases. The CDR3 contains 15 residues. V lost 4 bases, J lost 6 bases, and 9 bases stayed unmatched. Germline V gene sequence: CDR1 SGHRS, CDR2 YFSETQ. The CDR3, as DNA: TGCGCCAGCAGCCCCCGGGGGAGGGAACCCGGGGAGCTGTTTTTT. Amino acids: CASSPRGREPGELFF. The full variable domain, completed using reference TRBV5-1 and TRBJ2-2, is KAGVTQTPRYLIKTRGQQVTLSCSPISGHRSVSWYQQTPGQGLQFLFEYFSETQRNKGNFPGRFSGRQFSNSRSEMNVSTLELGDSALYLCASSPRGREPGELFFGEGSRLTVL.

This clone has more than one count but fewer than ten. The chain uses TRBV5-5 and TRBJ2-7, with no clear D. The CDR3 sequence is 13 residues long. Trimming took 4 bases from V and 3 from J, leaving 11 bases between them. CDR1 and CDR2 (germline): SGHKS, YYEKEE (reference sequence). The CDR3 DNA sequence: TGTGCCAGCAGCCTCCGGACGGGCTACGAGCAGTACTTC. This gives the protein CASSLRTGYEQYF.

This clone has a handful of counts. The chain employs TRBV6-1 and TRBJ1-2; the D is unclear. CDR3 size: 13 residues. CDR1 and CDR2 (germline): MNHNS, SASEGT. V was clipped by 3 bases and J by 8 bases, with 13 bases between them. The CDR3 region has the DNA TGTGCCAGCAGTGAGTTTGGAGGTTCCGGCTACACCTTC. Translated: CASSEFGGSGYTF.

This clone has more than one count but fewer than ten. This chain connects TRBV9 to TRBJ2-3; 14 bases are a match to TRBD2. With V trimmed by 0 bases and J by 0 bases, 6 bases remained unmatched. This CDR3 has 19 amino acids. Germline V gives CDR1 SGDLS, CDR2 YYNGEE. The CDR3 reads CASSVVGTSGGGSTDTQYF. In DNA, the CDR3 is TGTGCCAGCAGCGTAGTAGGGACTAGCGGGGGAGGTAGCACAGATACGCAGTATTTT.

The chain combines TRBV3-1 (or the pseudogene TRBV3-2) with TRBJ1-1; D unclear. CDR1 and CDR2 from the germline V gene are LGHDT and YNNKEL (reference sequence). V was trimmed by 1 base and J by 2 bases, leaving 14 bases between them. This CDR3 has 16 residues. In nucleotides, the CDR3 is TGTGCCAGCAGCCAAGTTCGACTCTGGGGTAACACTGAAGCTTTCTTT. Encoded protein: CASSQVRLWGNTEAFF.

The CDR3 nucleotides are TGTGCCAGCAGTCCTCAGGGAAACGAGCAGTACTTC. Protein: CASSPQGNEQYF. The chain has TRBV12-3 or TRBV12-4 and TRBJ2-7, with D perhaps matching TRBD1 (5 bases). The V end was cut by 5 bases, the J end by 5 bases, with 10 bases between. The CDR3 contains 12 residues.

Here the CDR3 DNA reads TGCGCCAGCAGCCAAGCCGGGACTAGCGGCTACAATGAGCAGTTCTTC. This sequence encodes CASSQAGTSGYNEQFF. V and J are TRBV4-1 and TRBJ2-1; 11 positions agree with TRBD2. V dropped 1 base and J dropped 3; count of bases not matched to a gene: 2. The germline gives CDR1 MGHRA, CDR2 YSYEKL. The CDR3 has 16 residues.

V and J are TRBV28 and TRBJ2-1; 7 bases are a match to TRBD2. This CDR3 contains 15 residues. Looked up from germline, CDR1 is MDHEN and CDR2 is SYDVKM. The V gene end was trimmed by 3 bases and the J gene end by 6 bases; junction bases not matched to a gene: 8. The chain's CDR3 is CASSLGGSSGNEQFF. CDR3 nucleotides: TGTGCCAGCAGTTTGGGCGGGAGTAGCGGCAATGAGCAGTTCTTC.

The V gene is TRBV5-1, the J gene TRBJ2-1; 13 nucleotides align to TRBD2. After removal of 3 bases from V and 7 bases from J, the junction contained 4 bases not matched to a gene. The CDR3 runs 15 residues. CDR1 and CDR2 from the germline V gene are SGHRS and YFSETQ. The CDR3 loop is CASSSGTSGVNEQFF. For the CDR3, the DNA is TGCGCCAGCAGCTCCGGGACTAGCGGGGTAAATGAGCAGTTCTTC.

The sample holds a few counts of this clone. The J gene is TRBJ1-6, the V gene TRBV28; 8 nucleotides match TRBD1. V shed 6 bases, J shed 6 bases, and the junction held 7 bases outside the gene matches. Germline V gene data show CDR1 as MDHEN and CDR2 as SYDVKM. The CDR3 length is 15 residues. Written as DNA, the CDR3 is TGTGCCAGCAGCCCCATAGACAGGGGTAATTCACCCCTCCACTTT. Protein product: CASSPIDRGNSPLHF.

The rearrangement links TRBV6-1 to TRBJ2-2; TRBD2 matches at 9 bases. The CDR3 runs to 19 residues. Germline V CDR1 and CDR2: MNHNS, SASEGT. The V segment lost 2 bases and the J segment 4 bases; nucleotides outside the gene matches: 14. In DNA form, the CDR3 reads TGTGCCAGCAGTGAACGAGGGACTAGCCCCTCAACTTCCACCGGGGAGCTGTTTTTT. Translated: CASSERGTSPSTSTGELFF.

The rearrangement joins TRBV9 to TRBJ1-2; the D is unclear. Germline values: CDR1 SGDLS, CDR2 YYNGEE. Trimming stripped 0 bases from V and 7 bases from J, with 13 bases between. The CDR3 is 14 amino acids. CDR3 amino acids: CASSVGYGSGGYTF. The CDR3 DNA reads TGTGCCAGCAGCGTAGGGTATGGTTCGGGTGGCTACACCTTC.

The chain links TRBV19 to TRBJ1-5; D remains ambiguous. Germline values: CDR1 LNHDA, CDR2 SQIVND (reference sequence). The CDR3 consists of 14 residues. Trimming removed 3 bases from V and 6 bases from J, with 12 bases in between. This CDR3 is CASSMAYGGQPQHF. In DNA form, the CDR3 reads TGTGCCAGTAGTATGGCCTACGGTGGTCAGCCCCAGCATTTT.

The V gene is TRBV10-3, the J gene TRBJ2-7, with D possibly matching TRBD2 (5 bases). Germline V gene sequence: CDR1 ENHRY, CDR2 SYGVKD. V lost 3 bases, J lost 4 bases, and 10 bases lay in between. The CDR3 is made up of 13 amino acids. The DNA for the CDR3 is TGTGCCATCAGTGATGGACGGGGTTACGAGCAGTACTTC. Amino acids: CAISDGRGYEQYF.

J is TRBJ1-5 and V is TRBV5-8; no definite D call. Trimming pared 0 bases from V and 4 bases from J, leaving 8 bases between. This CDR3 region has 14 residues. Looked up from germline, CDR1 is SGHTS and CDR2 is YDEGEE. The CDR3 nucleotides are TGTGCCAGCAGCTTGGAGCGGGCGAATCAGCCCCAGCATTTT. As protein: CASSLERANQPQHF.

V usage is TRBV29-1 and J usage is TRBJ1-2, with a possible D match to TRBD1 (5 bases). The CDR3 length is 13 residues. Trimming removed 3 bases at V and 4 bases at J, with 12 bases between. Germline V gene sequence: CDR1 SQVTM, CDR2 ANQGSEA. In nucleotides, the CDR3 is TGCAGCGTTGAGGGAAGGGGCCTCTATGGCTACACCTTC. Its translation: CSVEGRGLYGYTF.

This chain uses TRBV30 with TRBJ1-5; possible D gene TRBD1, 6 bases. The CDR3 runs 12 residues. Germline values: CDR1 GTSNPN, CDR2 SVGIG (reference sequence). V was trimmed by 5 bases and J by 7 bases, leaving 12 bases between them. CDR3 nucleotide sequence: TGTGCCTGGGGACGGGGGGGCCAGCCCCAGCATTTT. Translating it yields CAWGRGGQPQHF.

V gene TRBV2 combines with J gene TRBJ2-5; D unresolved. Trimming pared 5 bases from V and 4 bases from J, leaving 11 bases between. The CDR3 runs 13 residues. Germline V lookup: CDR1 SNHLY, CDR2 FYNNEI. Written as DNA, the CDR3 is TGTGCCAGCAGTATACAGAAACCAGAGACCCAGTACTTC. Translating gives CASSIQKPETQYF.